The text below deals with one T cell receptor beta chain. Its antigen is still unknown. The entry originates in a study of OX40 agonist ivuxolimab in advanced cancers. Study as a whole: Patients received the agonistic anti-OX40 (CD134) antibody ivuxolimab. Three patients, one with hepatocellular carcinoma and two with cutaneous melanoma, achieved partial responses. Findings and limits, study-wide: In CD8+ T cells, expanded clones were on average more numerous than in CD4+.

Using immunoSEQ multiplex PCR, the repertoire was profiled, and TCRdb retains in-frame clones only, with some absent. Of fewer than 90,000 clones in the sample, approximately 85% were seen once. This CDR3 region has 14 residues. Germline V lookup: CDR1 MNHEY, CDR2 SVGAGI. The junction had 12 bases not matched to a gene; V was cut back by 7 bases and J by 8 bases. Sample: CD4+ or CD8+ T cells sorted from blood, taken in a trial of the OX40 agonist ivuxolimab. The chain uses TRBV6-5 and TRBJ1-1, with 8 nucleotides matching TRBD1. The sequence came from an adult with an advanced solid tumor such as melanoma, head and neck, liver or kidney cancer. The CDR3 spells CASKPTGALSEAFF. The CDR3 DNA sequence: TGTGCCAGCAAACCGACAGGGGCCTTGAGCGAAGCTTTCTTT.